This is a list of T cell receptor beta chains from one sample in a study of cytomegalovirus exposure and HLA in healthy donors. The assay was immunoSEQ multiplex PCR, and TCRdb's table has in-frame clones only and misses some. Found here are just over 85,000 clones, roughly 70% of them singletons; the top ten hold about 3.1%. The material sequenced was PBMCs. These receptors originate from a man aged 35-49 years in good health and CMV-seronegative. The CDR3 runs from the conserved cysteine through the conserved F or W. The D gene is left open where the match is weak. Clone size is stated in some rows and not others, as once, few, many or a class when expanded.

J gene: TRBJ2-1; clone size: .; CDR3 length: 17; D gene: TRBD2; V gene: TRBV11-2; CDR3 protein: CASSSRGLAGVNNEQFF; CDR3 DNA: TGTGCCAGCAGCTCAAGGGGACTAGCGGGAGTGAACAATGAGCAGTTCTTC
J gene: TRBJ1-1; clone size: once; CDR3 length: 19; D gene: .; V gene: TRBV6-1; CDR3 protein: CASSEILYGGGHVNTEAFF; CDR3 DNA: TGTGCCAGCAGTGAAATCTTATATGGCGGGGGGCATGTCAACACTGAAGCTTTCTTT
J gene: TRBJ2-3; clone size: .; CDR3 length: 15; D gene: TRBD2; V gene: TRBV6-1; CDR3 protein: CASSEGLAGANTQYF; CDR3 DNA: TGTGCCAGCAGTGAAGGTCTAGCGGGGGCTAATACGCAGTATTTT
J gene: TRBJ1-2; clone size: .; CDR3 length: 12; D gene: TRBD1; V gene: TRBV6-5; CDR3 protein: CASSKAGGGYTF; CDR3 DNA: TGTGCCAGCAGCAAAGCAGGGGGTGGCTACACCTTC
J gene: TRBJ2-2; clone size: .; CDR3 length: 18; D gene: TRBD1; V gene: TRBV5-1; CDR3 protein: CASSLVQPGQGASGELFF; CDR3 DNA: TGCGCCAGCAGCTTGGTGCAACCGGGACAGGGGGCGTCCGGGGAGCTGTTTTTT
J gene: TRBJ1-3; clone size: .; CDR3 length: 15; D gene: TRBD1; V gene: TRBV5-4; CDR3 protein: CASSRPGGGGNTIYF; CDR3 DNA: TGTGCCAGCAGCCGCCCGGGAGGGGGCGGAAACACCATATATTTT
J gene: TRBJ1-5; clone size: .; CDR3 length: 14; D gene: .; V gene: TRBV28; CDR3 protein: CASRPDSSNQPQHF; CDR3 DNA: TGTGCCAGCAGGCCCGACAGTAGCAATCAGCCCCAGCATTTT
J gene: TRBJ1-1; clone size: .; CDR3 length: 12; D gene: .; V gene: TRBV5-6; CDR3 protein: CASSLRVNEAFF; CDR3 DNA: TGTGCCAGCAGCTTGCGTGTAAATGAAGCTTTCTTT
J gene: TRBJ1-2; clone size: .; CDR3 length: 14; D gene: TRBD1; V gene: TRBV5-4; CDR3 protein: CASSFQTGGDGYTF; CDR3 DNA: TGTGCCAGCAGCTTCCAGACAGGGGGGGATGGCTACACCTTC
J gene: TRBJ1-4; clone size: .; CDR3 length: 16; D gene: TRBD1; V gene: TRBV5-4; CDR3 protein: CASSYGAQGAGEKLFF; CDR3 DNA: TGTGCCAGCAGTTATGGTGCCCAGGGGGCGGGTGAAAAACTGTTTTTT
J gene: TRBJ2-2; clone size: .; CDR3 length: 19; D gene: .; V gene: TRBV5-1; CDR3 protein: CASSFGSRASYLNTGELFF; CDR3 DNA: TGCGCCAGCAGCTTCGGCTCGAGGGCCTCTTACTTGAACACCGGGGAGCTGTTTTTT
J gene: TRBJ1-5; clone size: .; CDR3 length: 14; D gene: .; V gene: TRBV18; CDR3 protein: CASSPSAGNQPQHF; CDR3 DNA: TGTGCCAGCTCACCCTCGGCAGGGAATCAGCCCCAGCATTTT
J gene: TRBJ1-2; clone size: .; CDR3 length: 14; D gene: .; V gene: TRBV4-3; CDR3 protein: CASSQGGQPGGYTF; CDR3 DNA: TGCGCCAGCAGCCAAGGAGGGCAACCTGGGGGCTACACCTTC
J gene: TRBJ2-5; clone size: .; CDR3 length: 17; D gene: TRBD2; V gene: TRBV5-1; CDR3 protein: CASSLGTSGGAEETQYF; CDR3 DNA: TGCGCCAGCAGCTTGGGGACTAGCGGGGGGGCGGAAGAGACCCAGTACTTC
J gene: TRBJ2-7; clone size: .; CDR3 length: 16; D gene: TRBD2; V gene: TRBV6-5; CDR3 protein: CASSLSGVPGTYEQYF; CDR3 DNA: TGTGCCAGCAGTTTAAGCGGGGTCCCAGGGACCTACGAGCAGTACTTC
J gene: TRBJ1-1; clone size: .; CDR3 length: 16; D gene: .; V gene: TRBV18; CDR3 protein: CASSPTAVALDTEAFF; CDR3 DNA: TGTGCCAGCTCACCGACCGCGGTGGCCTTGGACACTGAAGCTTTCTTT
J gene: TRBJ2-7; clone size: .; CDR3 length: 15; D gene: .; V gene: TRBV19; CDR3 protein: CASSMSARPSYEQYF; CDR3 DNA: TGTGCCAGTAGTATGTCCGCCAGGCCCTCCTACGAGCAGTACTTC
J gene: TRBJ1-2; clone size: .; CDR3 length: 16; D gene: .; V gene: TRBV2; CDR3 protein: CASSAPRVQTNYGYTF; CDR3 DNA: TGTGCCAGCAGTGCTCCTCGGGTCCAGACTAACTATGGCTACACCTTC
J gene: TRBJ2-2; clone size: .; CDR3 length: 16; D gene: .; V gene: TRBV28; CDR3 protein: CASSARHRRNTGELFF; CDR3 DNA: TGTGCCAGCAGTGCCCGACACCGAAGGAACACCGGGGAGCTGTTTTTT
J gene: TRBJ1-4; clone size: once; CDR3 length: 16; D gene: TRBD1; V gene: TRBV6-5; CDR3 protein: CASSYDLGGPREKLFF; CDR3 DNA: TGTGCCAGCAGTTACGACTTAGGGGGCCCCCGTGAAAAACTGTTTTTT
J gene: TRBJ1-1; clone size: few; CDR3 length: 15; D gene: .; V gene: TRBV6-5; CDR3 protein: CASNRDGGMNTEAFF; CDR3 DNA: TGTGCCAGCAACCGGGACGGAGGGATGAACACTGAAGCTTTCTTT
J gene: TRBJ2-2; clone size: few; CDR3 length: 10; D gene: .; V gene: TRBV30; CDR3 protein: CAAGTGELFF; CDR3 DNA: TGTGCGGCGGGAACTGGGGAGCTGTTTTTT
J gene: TRBJ1-2; clone size: few; CDR3 length: 14; D gene: TRBD1; V gene: TRBV5-4; CDR3 protein: CASKGTGSLYGYTF; CDR3 DNA: TGTGCCAGCAAAGGGACAGGGTCGTTATATGGCTACACCTTC
J gene: TRBJ1-1; clone size: .; CDR3 length: 15; D gene: TRBD1; V gene: TRBV14; CDR3 protein: CASSQTGTANTEAFF; CDR3 DNA: TGTGCCAGCAGCCAAACCGGGACAGCGAACACTGAAGCTTTCTTT
J gene: TRBJ1-1; clone size: .; CDR3 length: 14; D gene: .; V gene: TRBV2; CDR3 protein: CASSDAGSIPEAFF; CDR3 DNA: TGTGCCAGCAGTGACGCAGGGTCGATACCTGAAGCTTTCTTT
J gene: TRBJ2-5; clone size: .; CDR3 length: 15; D gene: TRBD2; V gene: TRBV7-3; CDR3 protein: CASSLAGGLQETQYF; CDR3 DNA: TGTGCCAGCAGTTTAGCGGGGGGCCTCCAAGAGACCCAGTACTTC
J gene: TRBJ1-2; clone size: .; CDR3 length: 15; D gene: .; V gene: TRBV7-2; CDR3 protein: CASSLIATGFYGYTF; CDR3 DNA: TGTGCCAGCAGCTTAATAGCCACTGGATTCTATGGCTACACCTTC
J gene: TRBJ2-5; clone size: .; CDR3 length: 16; D gene: TRBD2; V gene: TRBV14; CDR3 protein: CASSPRRIAGVETQYF; CDR3 DNA: TGTGCCAGCAGCCCCCGGAGGATAGCGGGGGTGGAGACCCAGTACTTC
J gene: TRBJ2-2; clone size: once; CDR3 length: 15; D gene: TRBD2; V gene: TRBV6-6; CDR3 protein: CASSYGPPGGRELFF; CDR3 DNA: TGTGCCAGCAGTTACGGCCCACCGGGGGGGCGGGAGCTGTTTTTT
J gene: TRBJ1-4; clone size: .; CDR3 length: 14; D gene: .; V gene: TRBV27; CDR3 protein: CASSPRENNEKLFF; CDR3 DNA: TGTGCCAGCAGTCCCCGGGAAAATAATGAAAAACTGTTTTTT
J gene: TRBJ1-2; clone size: .; CDR3 length: 13; D gene: TRBD1; V gene: TRBV6-6; CDR3 protein: CASSYQGAGGYTF; CDR3 DNA: TGTGCCAGCAGTTATCAGGGGGCGGGTGGCTACACCTTC
J gene: TRBJ1-1; clone size: once; CDR3 length: 17; D gene: .; V gene: TRBV27; CDR3 protein: CASSLSRTALGGTEAFF; CDR3 DNA: TGTGCCAGCAGTTTAAGTAGGACAGCCCTTGGAGGCACTGAAGCTTTCTTT
J gene: TRBJ2-7; clone size: few; CDR3 length: 14; D gene: .; V gene: TRBV9; CDR3 protein: CASSPRQAPYEQYF; CDR3 DNA: TGTGCCAGCAGCCCAAGACAGGCCCCCTACGAGCAGTACTTC
J gene: TRBJ2-2; clone size: .; CDR3 length: 17; D gene: .; V gene: TRBV7-3; CDR3 protein: CASSLKAILGNTGELFF; CDR3 DNA: TGTGCCAGCAGCTTAAAGGCGATCTTGGGCAACACCGGGGAGCTGTTTTTT
J gene: TRBJ1-1; clone size: .; CDR3 length: 15; D gene: .; V gene: TRBV7-9; CDR3 protein: CASSLVGGLNTEAFF; CDR3 DNA: TGTGCCAGCAGCTTAGTAGGGGGTCTGAACACTGAAGCTTTCTTT
J gene: TRBJ1-2; clone size: .; CDR3 length: 14; D gene: TRBD1; V gene: TRBV7-9; CDR3 protein: CASSNLQGARGYTF; CDR3 DNA: TGTGCCAGCAGCAACTTACAGGGGGCTAGAGGCTACACCTTC
J gene: TRBJ2-1; clone size: .; CDR3 length: 13; D gene: TRBD2; V gene: TRBV6-4; CDR3 protein: CASSRTSANEQFF; CDR3 DNA: TGTGCCAGCAGTCGGACTAGCGCCAATGAGCAGTTCTTC
J gene: TRBJ1-1; clone size: .; CDR3 length: 14; D gene: .; V gene: TRBV6-1; CDR3 protein: CASSEGLLNTEAFF; CDR3 DNA: TGTGCCAGCAGTGAGGGACTCCTTAACACTGAAGCTTTCTTT
J gene: TRBJ2-2; clone size: .; CDR3 length: 17; D gene: TRBD1; V gene: TRBV4-3; CDR3 protein: CASSPRPGTGGSGELFF; CDR3 DNA: TGCGCCAGCAGCCCGCGCCCCGGGACAGGGGGGTCCGGGGAGCTGTTTTTT
J gene: TRBJ2-3; clone size: .; CDR3 length: 14; D gene: TRBD2; V gene: TRBV6-4; CDR3 protein: CASSRGGSADTQYF; CDR3 DNA: TGTGCCAGCAGCCGGGGGGGGTCGGCAGATACGCAGTATTTT
J gene: TRBJ2-1; clone size: once; CDR3 length: 14; D gene: .; V gene: TRBV30; CDR3 protein: CAWSVPGSYNEQFF; CDR3 DNA: TGTGCCTGGAGTGTCCCGGGGTCCTACAATGAGCAGTTCTTC
J gene: TRBJ2-1; clone size: .; CDR3 length: 16; D gene: TRBD2; V gene: TRBV4-2; CDR3 protein: CASSQDRGGVWYEQFF; CDR3 DNA: TGTGCCAGCAGCCAAGACCGCGGGGGGGTGTGGTATGAGCAGTTCTTC
J gene: TRBJ1-6; clone size: .; CDR3 length: 14; D gene: .; V gene: TRBV15; CDR3 protein: CATSRDSGGTPLHF; CDR3 DNA: TGTGCCACCAGCAGAGATAGCGGGGGTACACCCCTCCACTTT
J gene: TRBJ2-1; clone size: .; CDR3 length: 15; D gene: .; V gene: TRBV4-3; CDR3 protein: CASSQLREPVDEQFF; CDR3 DNA: TGCGCCAGCAGCCAGCTCCGGGAGCCGGTGGATGAGCAGTTCTTC
J gene: TRBJ1-1; clone size: .; CDR3 length: 16; D gene: TRBD1; V gene: TRBV7-6; CDR3 protein: CASSLGPRTGGTEAFF; CDR3 DNA: TGTGCCAGCAGCTTAGGGCCTCGGACAGGGGGCACTGAAGCTTTCTTT
J gene: TRBJ2-3; clone size: once; CDR3 length: 14; D gene: .; V gene: TRBV28; CDR3 protein: CASSLYVLADTQYF; CDR3 DNA: TGTGCCAGCAGTTTGTACGTACTCGCAGATACGCAGTATTTT
J gene: TRBJ2-1; clone size: few; CDR3 length: 16; D gene: .; V gene: TRBV4-2; CDR3 protein: CASSQEEGGAHNEQFF; CDR3 DNA: TGTGCCAGCAGCCAAGAGGAGGGGGGGGCACACAATGAGCAGTTCTTC
J gene: TRBJ1-5; clone size: .; CDR3 length: 15; D gene: TRBD1; V gene: TRBV6-1; CDR3 protein: CASSAGTDSNQPQHF; CDR3 DNA: TGTGCCAGCAGTGCGGGGACAGATAGCAATCAGCCCCAGCATTTT
J gene: TRBJ2-3; clone size: .; CDR3 length: 16; D gene: TRBD2; V gene: TRBV5-1; CDR3 protein: CASSLALAGSTDTQYF; CDR3 DNA: TGCGCCAGCAGCTTGGCACTAGCGGGGTCCACAGATACGCAGTATTTT
J gene: TRBJ1-2; clone size: .; CDR3 length: 15; D gene: .; V gene: TRBV5-1; CDR3 protein: CASSYSDTTNYGYTF; CDR3 DNA: TGCGCCAGCAGCTACTCGGACACTACTAACTATGGCTACACCTTC
J gene: TRBJ1-1; clone size: once; CDR3 length: 14; D gene: .; V gene: TRBV5-6; CDR3 protein: CASSLTGSGTEAFF; CDR3 DNA: TGTGCCAGCAGTTTGACAGGTTCTGGCACTGAAGCTTTCTTT
J gene: TRBJ2-1; clone size: .; CDR3 length: 14; D gene: TRBD2; V gene: TRBV6-6; CDR3 protein: CATKQRGGYEEQFF; CDR3 DNA: TGTGCCACCAAGCAGCGGGGGGGTTATGAGGAGCAGTTCTTC
J gene: TRBJ2-5; clone size: .; CDR3 length: 15; D gene: TRBD1; V gene: TRBV5-4; CDR3 protein: CASSLAPGQKETQYF; CDR3 DNA: TGTGCCAGCAGCTTGGCTCCGGGACAGAAAGAGACCCAGTACTTC
J gene: TRBJ2-3; clone size: .; CDR3 length: 16; D gene: TRBD2; V gene: TRBV7-2; CDR3 protein: CASSPLAGAPTDTQYF; CDR3 DNA: TGTGCCAGCAGCCCACTAGCGGGGGCCCCCACAGATACGCAGTATTTT
J gene: TRBJ2-7; clone size: .; CDR3 length: 13; D gene: .; V gene: TRBV30; CDR3 protein: CAWTSTRVGEQYF; CDR3 DNA: TGTGCCTGGACCTCAACCAGGGTAGGGGAGCAGTACTTC
J gene: TRBJ1-2; clone size: .; CDR3 length: 12; D gene: .; V gene: TRBV19; CDR3 protein: CASRRPLNGYTF; CDR3 DNA: TGTGCCTCCCGGAGACCTCTGAACGGCTACACCTTC
J gene: TRBJ2-7; clone size: .; CDR3 length: 11; D gene: .; V gene: TRBV28; CDR3 protein: CASRGLYEQYF; CDR3 DNA: TGTGCCAGCAGGGGCCTCTACGAGCAGTACTTC
J gene: TRBJ2-7; clone size: .; CDR3 length: 13; D gene: .; V gene: TRBV18; CDR3 protein: CASSPVSRYEQYF; CDR3 DNA: TGTGCCAGCTCACCAGTCAGTCGCTACGAGCAGTACTTC